This TCR beta chain originates from a study of blood T cell repertoires in COVID-19. Study as a whole: COVID-19 samples collected from the United States, Italy and Spain covered acute and convalescent phases.

There are 14 residues in the CDR3. Germline trimming cut 6 bases from V and 6 bases from J; bases unmatched to any gene: 10. The germline V gene encodes CDR1 SNHLY and CDR2 FYNNEI. In the authors' workflow: Amplified reference gene primers provided the basis for estimating nucleated cell counts. Assay: immunoSEQ multiplex PCR; the TCRdb copy retains only in-frame clones and omits some. The DNA was the basis for D and trimming; V, J and clone size are from that table. The profile covers about 210,000 clones, with around 89% appearing a single time and 1.2% taken by the ten largest. The receptor's source is a man younger than 45 who had recovered from COVID-19. This rearrangement joins TRBV2 to TRBJ1-2; 7 bases are a match to TRBD1. Sequencing input: PBMCs or T cells enriched from blood (not recorded which). CDR3 nucleotides: TGTGCCAGCAGCTACAGGGGAGCAAGCGATGGCTACACCTTC. Its protein is CASSYRGASDGYTF.